One sample yielded the 20 T cell receptor beta chains listed below, sequenced in a study of T cells after posttransplantation cyclophosphamide. Methotrexate plus calcineurin inhibitor accompanied controls' myeloablative marrow transplants; sampling was 1 year later. The assay was immunoSEQ multiplex PCR, and TCRdb's table has in-frame clones only and misses some. The data contain approximately 16,000 clones, around 86% of them seen just once; the ten biggest clones take up roughly 4%. The source material was PBMCs, sampled after an allogeneic stem cell transplant with a calcineurin inhibitor and methotrexate. All receptors derive from a male patient in his 50s who received an allogeneic stem cell transplant from an unrelated donor, was CMV-positive, and had chronic GVHD only. The graft donor may have given rise to some T cells.

The rearrangement links TRBV27 to TRBJ2-1; maybe TRBD2 (6 bases). The CDR3 extends over 15 amino acids. V lost 5 bases and J 4 bases, leaving 15 bases between the germline ends. Looked up from germline, CDR1 is MNHEY and CDR2 is SMNVEV (reference sequence). CDR3 sequence: CASSTGLRWYNEQFF. DNA of the CDR3: TGTGCCAGCAGTACGGGACTCCGGTGGTACAATGAGCAGTTCTTC.

This clone has just one count. The genes are TRBV4-2 and TRBJ1-1; a weak D match, TRBD1 (6 bases). The CDR3 has 15 amino acids. CDR1 is LGHNA, CDR2 YNFKEQ, per germline. Trimming removed 0 bases at V and 5 bases at J, with 13 bases between. The DNA of the CDR3 is TGTGCCAGCAGCCAAGAAGGGGGAAGAGGAACTGAAGCTTTCTTT. This translates into CASSQEGGRGTEAFF.

This chain connects TRBV5-6 to TRBJ1-2, with TRBD1 matching over 9 bases. With V trimmed by 4 bases and J by 9 bases, 10 bases remained unmatched. This CDR3 has 14 residues. Germline CDR1 reads SGHDT; CDR2 reads YYEEEE. This chain's CDR3 is CASSPGTGRIRYTF. In DNA, the CDR3 is TGTGCCAGCAGCCCGGGGACAGGGCGGATCCGCTACACCTTC.

This clone showed up just once. This chain links TRBV7-9 with TRBJ2-4, with D perhaps TRBD1 (5 bases). The CDR3 consists of 11 residues. Germline V lookup: CDR1 SEHNR, CDR2 FQNEAQ (reference sequence). V lost 9 bases to trimming and J lost 8 bases, with 11 bases between them. CDR3 loop: CASEGEYIQYF. CDR3 in DNA: TGTGCCAGTGAAGGGGAATACATTCAGTACTTC.

The rearrangement joins TRBV7-2 to TRBJ1-2, with a possible D match to TRBD1 (6 bases). In germline, CDR1 is SGHTA, CDR2 FQGNSA. The V gene lost 5 bases and the J gene lost 2 bases, with 9 bases spanning the gap. The CDR3 extends over 13 amino acids. CDR3 region: CASSRTGNYGYTF. The CDR3 DNA reads TGTGCCAGCAGCCGAACAGGGAACTATGGCTACACCTTC.

This clone was counted once. The CDR3 reads CASSATDTQYF. In DNA, the CDR3 is TGTGCCAGCAGCGCTACAGATACGCAGTATTTT. The V gene is TRBV9, the J gene TRBJ2-3; D uncertain. Trimming removed 3 bases at V and 3 bases at J, with 2 bases between. This CDR3 spans 11 amino acids. In germline, CDR1 is SGDLS, CDR2 YYNGEE.

The V call is TRBV14, the J call TRBJ2-7; D might be TRBD1 (6 bases). V shed 4 bases and J shed 5 bases, with 18 bases lying between them. The V gene's germline CDR1 is SGHDN and CDR2 FVKESK. The CDR3 sequence is 15 residues long. CDR3 region: CASSPKPGHSNEQYF. The CDR3 bases are TGTGCCAGCAGCCCTAAACCGGGACACTCGAACGAGCAGTACTTC.

This chain connects TRBV7-7 to TRBJ2-7; the match to TRBD1 covers 8 bases. The CDR3 has 15 residues. Germline-derived CDR1 and CDR2 are SSHAT and FNYEAQ (reference sequence). V trimming: 5 bases; J trimming: 5 bases; junction bases outside the gene matches: 11. CDR3 sequence reads: CASSPLLDRVHEQYF. The CDR3 coding sequence is TGTGCCAGCAGCCCCCTCCTGGACAGGGTCCACGAGCAGTACTTC.

The gene calls are TRBV13 and TRBJ2-1; D is perhaps TRBD2 (6 bases). Germline-derived CDR1 and CDR2 are PRHDT and FYEKMQ (reference sequence). CDR3 length: 14 amino acids. V was cut by 5 bases and J by 2 bases, with 10 bases left in between. CDR3 region: CASSQGLAYNEQFF. CDR3 DNA sequence: TGTGCCAGCAGCCAGGGACTCGCCTACAATGAGCAGTTCTTC. Based on the CDR3 plus reference TRBV13 and TRBJ2-1, the full variable domain is AAGVIQSPRHLIKEKRETATLKCYPIPRHDTVYWYQQGPGQDPQFLISFYEKMQSDKGSIPDRFSAQQFSDYHSELNMSSLELGDSALYFCASSQGLAYNEQFFGPGTRLTVL.

The chain employs TRBV7-9 and TRBJ2-3, with D tentatively TRBD2 (6 bases). The V gene lost 5 bases and the J gene lost 3 bases, with 12 bases spanning the gap. CDR3 length equals 14 residues. The germline gives CDR1 SEHNR, CDR2 FQNEAQ (reference sequence). The CDR3 nucleotides are TGTGCCAGCAGCCCCCGGGGGTATACAGATACGCAGTATTTT. It yields the protein CASSPRGYTDTQYF.

The CDR3 DNA follows: TGCGCCAGCAGTGAGACCGGGAGGGGTTACAATGAGCAGTTCTTC. As protein: CASSETGRGYNEQFF. The V gene is TRBV10-1, the J gene TRBJ2-1, with TRBD2 matching 8 bases. Germline V gene data show CDR1 as WNHNN and CDR2 as SYGVQD (reference sequence). The length of the CDR3 is 15 residues. V trimming: 2 bases; J trimming: 4 bases; junction bases outside the gene matches: 4.

The rearrangement uses TRBV2 and TRBJ1-2; TRBD1 aligns across 7 bases. Germline-derived CDR1 and CDR2 are SNHLY and FYNNEI. This CDR3 spans 14 amino acids. V lost 5 bases, J lost 0 bases, and 3 bases stayed unmatched. The CDR3 spells CASSQGTANYGYTF. CDR3 DNA sequence: TGTGCCAGCAGTCAAGGGACAGCTAACTATGGCTACACCTTC. Full variable domain (rest looked up from reference TRBV2 and TRBJ1-2): EPEVTQTPSHQVTQMGQEVILRCVPISNHLYFYWYRQILGQKVEFLVSFYNNEISEKSEIFDDQFSVERPDGSNFTLKIRSTKLEDSAMYFCASSQGTANYGYTFGSGTRLTVV.

This rearrangement joins TRBV2 to TRBJ2-2; no firm D call. Per germline, CDR1 SNHLY and CDR2 FYNNEI. V was cut by 4 bases and J by 5 bases, with 11 bases left in between. The CDR3 has 14 residues. DNA of the CDR3: TGTGCCAGCAGTGTTAAAGCCACTACCGGGGAGCTGTTTTTT. It translates to CASSVKATTGELFF. The variable domain in full, completed from reference TRBV2 and TRBJ2-2, reads EPEVTQTPSHQVTQMGQEVILRCVPISNHLYFYWYRQILGQKVEFLVSFYNNEISEKSEIFDDQFSVERPDGSNFTLKIRSTKLEDSAMYFCASSVKATTGELFFGEGSRLTVL.

This chain links TRBV28 with TRBJ2-3; 10 bases match TRBD2. The length of the CDR3 is 17 residues. Germline CDR1 reads MDHEN; CDR2 reads SYDVKM. V lost 5 bases, J lost 1 base, and 9 bases stayed unmatched. The CDR3 loop is CASSQSTGTSGTDTQYF. The CDR3 region has the DNA TGTGCCAGCAGTCAATCCACCGGGACTAGCGGCACAGATACGCAGTATTTT.

The gene calls are TRBV27 and TRBJ2-1; 11 bases align to TRBD1. Germline V gene data show CDR1 as MNHEY and CDR2 as SMNVEV (reference sequence). J gave up 7 bases and V 7 bases, and 9 bases lay outside the gene matches. The CDR3 loop spans 15 amino acids. The CDR3 is CASTGQGQGENEQFF. Written as DNA, the CDR3 is TGTGCCAGCACCGGGCAGGGACAGGGGGAGAATGAGCAGTTCTTC.

V is TRBV9 and J is TRBJ1-3, with D tentatively TRBD1 (5 bases). The CDR3 loop spans 13 amino acids. The germline CDR1 and CDR2 sequences are SGDLS and YYNGEE. V lost 3 bases and J lost 2, with 6 bases in between. For the CDR3, the DNA is TGTGCCAGCAGCGGACAGACTGGAAACACCATATATTTT. This gives the protein CASSGQTGNTIYF.

V gene TRBV7-8 combines with J gene TRBJ2-3; 9 bases fit TRBD2. The CDR3 runs 15 residues. Germline CDR1 SGHVS, CDR2 FQNEAQ. Trimming took 5 bases from V and 6 from J; bases not matched to a gene: 9. This CDR3 is CASSSGLARLDTQYF. CDR3 nucleotides: TGTGCCAGCAGCAGCGGACTAGCGAGGCTGGATACGCAGTATTTT.

This clone was counted a single time. V and J are TRBV5-1 and TRBJ2-1, with a possible D match to TRBD2 (6 bases). Germline CDR1 and CDR2: SGHRS and YFSETQ. The CDR3 has 15 amino acids. The V end lost 0 bases, the J end lost 6 bases, and 13 bases lay between the germline ends. CDR3 DNA sequence: TGCGCCAGCAGCTTGGAGGGACTCCAGGGCAATGAGCAGTTCTTC. Translated: CASSLEGLQGNEQFF.

This chain connects TRBV29-1 to TRBJ1-1; D is perhaps TRBD1 (6 bases). Trimming removed 4 bases at V and 1 base at J, with 7 bases between. Per the germline V gene, CDR1 is SQVTM and CDR2 is ANQGSEA. The CDR3 has 12 amino acids. The CDR3 loop is CSVVQGNTEAFF. CDR3 sequence (DNA): TGCAGCGTTGTACAGGGGAACACTGAAGCTTTCTTT.

The chain carries TRBV11-2 and TRBJ2-2, with D possibly TRBD2 on 5 matching bases. Germline CDR1 and CDR2: SGHAT and FQNNGV. The V and J ends lost 7 bases and 0 bases respectively, with 9 bases between them. There are 14 residues in the CDR3. The CDR3 here is CASTFGTNTGELFF. For the CDR3, the DNA is TGTGCCAGCACATTCGGGACGAACACCGGGGAGCTGTTTTTT.